This TCR beta chain was retrieved from a study of tumor-infiltrating lymphocytes in primary liver carcinoma. At the level of the study: The cohort included men and women aged 30 to 69 years.

The length of the CDR3 is 12 residues. Germline V gene lookup returns CDR1 SQVTM and CDR2 ANQGSEA. Trimming took 7 bases from V and 8 from J; bases not matched to a gene: 9. The authors made TCR beta cDNA from approximately 490 ng total RNA with a constant-region primer. Researchers made the TCR beta libraries by running three nested multiplex PCR rounds with slightly modified ARM-PCR. It was with TRBV1-TRBV30 forward primers and a C-beta reverse primer that the first two PCR rounds were run, at about 10 cycles each. One entry per CDR3 protein, called by TCRdb with MiXCR from the multiplex PCR reads. The table includes 150,000 to 200,000 distinct CDR3 sequences, roughly 61% detected once. For blood RNA, unsorted whole blood served as the source, and germline DNA was extracted too. The sample holds a few counts of this clonotype.

Source material: peripheral blood. V is TRBV29-1 and J is TRBJ1-2; TRBD1 matches 8 bases. The clonotype comes from an older woman with primary liver carcinoma and hepatitis B virus infection. The CDR3 DNA reads TGCAGCGCCAGAGGGGCAGGGGGCGGCTACACCTTC. This gives the protein CSARGAGGGYTF.